The 19 T cell receptor beta chains listed next were all sequenced from one sample in a study of blood T cell repertoires in COVID-19 (dated by TCRdb to 2018 to 2020). Preparation of the library involved the immunoSEQ multiplex PCR assay. TCRdb limited this immuneACCESS table to in-frame rearrangements with V and J called. A share of clones is missing; checked studies link under half to unresolved V genes, and the rest is unexplained. This sample gives 95,000 to 150,000 clones in total; around 91% of them show up just once. The ten top clones hold 3.5% to 4.5% of the sample. Sequencing was performed on peripheral blood. These receptors all come from a woman in her fifties or sixties with COVID-19, enrolled during active disease.

The J gene is TRBJ2-1, the V gene TRBV3-1 (or the pseudogene TRBV3-2); 12 bases line up with TRBD2. This CDR3 has 16 amino acids. The germline V gene encodes CDR1 LGHDT and CDR2 YNNKEL (reference sequence). V lost 2 bases to trimming and J lost 6 bases; unmatched junction nucleotides: 5. CDR3 sequence (DNA): TGTGCCAGCAGCCAACAGACTAGCGGGGGAGGCAATGAGCAGTTCTTC. The encoded protein is CASSQQTSGGGNEQFF.

This clone was counted a few times. The V gene is TRBV7-2, the J gene TRBJ1-6, with D possibly matching TRBD1 (6 bases). V shed 4 bases and J shed 9 bases, with 10 bases lying between them. CDR3 length equals 13 residues. Germline CDR1 is SGHTA and CDR2 is FQGNSA. This CDR3 is CASSSLGGSPLHF. The CDR3 region has the DNA TGTGCCAGCAGCTCCTTAGGGGGTTCACCCCTCCACTTT.

This chain connects TRBV20-1 to TRBJ2-7; D perhaps matches TRBD2 (6 bases). Trimming cost V 3 bases and J 3 bases, with 18 bases left between them. There are 15 residues in the CDR3. CDR1 is DFQATT and CDR2 is SNEGSKA in the germline V gene (reference sequence). CDR3 amino acids: CSASSGLESYYEQYF. The CDR3 bases are TGCAGTGCTAGTTCGGGACTCGAGTCCTACTACGAGCAGTACTTC.

CDR3 protein: CASSVEGASTEAFF. CDR3 DNA sequence: TGCGCCAGCAGTGTAGAGGGGGCGAGCACTGAAGCTTTCTTT. J is TRBJ1-1 and V is TRBV10-2, with TRBD1 matching 7 bases. The CDR3 is 14 amino acids. V was clipped by 4 bases and J by 4 bases; unmatched bases: 6. In germline, CDR1 is WSHSY, CDR2 SAAADI.

This chain uses TRBV19 with TRBJ2-4; 7 bases are shared with TRBD1. Germline V gene data show CDR1 as LNHDA and CDR2 as SQIVND (reference sequence). The CDR3 contains 14 residues. The junction had 9 bases not matched to a gene; V was cut back by 5 bases and J by 8 bases. CDR3: CASSLLRGKDIQYF. The CDR3 DNA reads as TGTGCCAGTAGTCTCCTCAGGGGGAAGGACATTCAGTACTTC.

This chain connects TRBV10-3 to TRBJ1-2, with TRBD1 as a possible D gene (5 bases). This CDR3 comprises 14 residues. Between the trimmed V and J ends, which lost 3 bases and 0 bases, there was a span of 8 bases. CDR1 and CDR2 (germline): ENHRY, SYGVKD. CDR3 nucleotide sequence: TGTGCCATCAGTGACGGGGGTCCTAACTATGGCTACACCTTC. Its translation: CAISDGGPNYGYTF.

The rearrangement uses TRBV6-4 and TRBJ1-6; 9 positions agree with TRBD1. V trimming: 6 bases; J trimming: 9 bases; junction bases outside the gene matches: 6. The CDR3 consists of 14 residues. Germline CDR1 and CDR2: MRHNA and SNTAGT. CDR3 sequence reads: CASRPGQGRSPLHF. CDR3 sequence (DNA): TGTGCCAGCAGACCGGGACAGGGTCGTTCACCCCTCCACTTT.

The chain is built from TRBV3-1 (or the pseudogene TRBV3-2) and TRBJ2-1; 10 bases match TRBD2. The V segment lost 0 bases and the J segment 1 base; nucleotides outside the gene matches: 9. Germline assignment: CDR1 LGHDT and CDR2 YNNKEL (reference sequence). This CDR3 comprises 19 residues. The CDR3 reads CASSQDGSLAGESYNEQFF. For the CDR3, the DNA is TGTGCCAGCAGCCAAGATGGTAGTCTAGCGGGGGAGTCCTACAATGAGCAGTTCTTC.

This chain links TRBV6-5 with TRBJ1-2; 9 positions match TRBD1. This CDR3 has 12 amino acids. The J segment lost 6 bases and the V segment lost 6 bases, leaving 2 bases of the junction unmatched. CDR1 is MNHEY and CDR2 is SVGAGI in the germline V gene. CDR3 residues: CASRRTGDGYTF. The CDR3 DNA reads as TGTGCCAGCAGACGGACAGGGGATGGCTACACCTTC.

The V gene is TRBV5-1, the J gene TRBJ1-1; D gene uncertain. The CDR3 is 14 residues long. The V gene's germline CDR1 is SGHRS and CDR2 YFSETQ. Deletions cut 2 bases from V and 0 bases from J, with 8 bases between. The CDR3 DNA follows: TGCGCCAGCAGCTTTCTAGATATGAACACTGAAGCTTTCTTT. Translated: CASSFLDMNTEAFF.

This chain uses TRBV14 with TRBJ1-6, with 7 bases that match TRBD1. V dropped 0 bases and J dropped 7; count of bases not matched to a gene: 6. From germline, CDR1 is SGHDN and CDR2 FVKESK. The CDR3 length is 16 residues. CDR3 DNA sequence: TGTGCCAGCAGCCAAGATCCGGGACAGAGAAATTCACCCCTCCACTTT. It specifies CASSQDPGQRNSPLHF.

The chain recombines TRBV19 with TRBJ1-5, with a tentative D call TRBD1 (6 bases). The CDR3 length is 15 residues. Germline-derived CDR1 and CDR2 are LNHDA and SQIVND (reference sequence). The germline V and J ends were trimmed by 9 bases and 5 bases, with 20 bases remaining between them. CDR3 in amino acids: CASTWTVGQHQPQHF. The CDR3 DNA is TGTGCCAGCACCTGGACAGTGGGGCAGCATCAGCCCCAGCATTTT.

V is TRBV18 and J is TRBJ2-7, with D perhaps matching TRBD1 or TRBD2 (7 bases each). The CDR3 is 15 amino acids. Trimming left V 6 bases short and J 2 bases short, with 17 bases between. CDR1 and CDR2 from the germline V gene are KGHSH and LQKENI. The CDR3 loop reads CASSPGGGLTYEQYF. CDR3 DNA: TGTGCCAGCTCCCCAGGGGGGGGGCTGACCTACGAGCAGTACTTC.

The gene calls are TRBV19 and TRBJ2-3, with D unclear. This CDR3 region has 13 residues. Trimming removed 3 bases from V and 5 bases from J, with 9 bases in between. Germline assignment: CDR1 LNHDA and CDR2 SQIVND (reference sequence). CDR3: CASSMARIDTQYF. The CDR3 bases are TGTGCCAGTAGTATGGCGAGGATAGATACGCAGTATTTT.

Written as DNA, the CDR3 is TGTGCCAGCAGCTCACGGACAGGGGGCCGTGCCACTGAAGCTTTCTTT. Protein sequence: CASSSRTGGRATEAFF. The chain couples TRBV9 to TRBJ1-1; 11 bases agree with TRBD1. The CDR3 is made up of 16 amino acids. The germline V gene encodes CDR1 SGDLS and CDR2 YYNGEE. J gave up 4 bases and V 4 bases, and 9 bases lay outside the gene matches.

V is TRBV24-1 and J is TRBJ2-2; weak D call: TRBD1 (7 bases). The V end lost 1 base, the J end lost 5 bases, and 19 bases lay between the germline ends. Germline-derived CDR1 and CDR2 are KGHDR and SFDVKD. The CDR3 totals 18 residues. CDR3 protein: CATSDFRGASSGTGELFF. The CDR3 DNA sequence: TGTGCCACCAGTGATTTCAGGGGGGCAAGTTCGGGGACCGGGGAGCTGTTTTTT.

This clone is a singleton in its sample. V is TRBV18 and J is TRBJ1-5; D gene ambiguous. Germline assignment: CDR1 KGHSH and CDR2 LQKENI. CDR3 length: 16 amino acids. Trimming removed 3 bases at V and 0 bases at J, with 12 bases between. CDR3 in DNA: TGTGCCAGCTCACCCCTTAGACTGACTAGCAATCAGCCCCAGCATTTT. Its translation: CASSPLRLTSNQPQHF.

The rearrangement links TRBV20-1 to TRBJ2-7, with 11 bases aligning to TRBD1. Germline-derived CDR1 and CDR2 are DFQATT and SNEGSKA (reference sequence). This CDR3 has 16 residues. V lost 3 bases to trimming and J lost 5 bases; unmatched junction nucleotides: 12. The CDR3 sequence: CSASPSGDRGLDEQYF. CDR3 in DNA: TGCAGTGCTAGTCCGTCCGGGGACAGGGGGTTGGACGAGCAGTACTTC.

The chain uses TRBV10-3 and TRBJ1-2; TRBD1 agrees at 8 bases. Trimming removed 0 bases from V and 4 bases from J; junction bases left unmatched: 10. The germline CDR1 and CDR2 sequences are ENHRY and SYGVKD. This CDR3 is built from 17 residues. The CDR3 DNA follows: TGTGCCATCAGTGAGTCTTGGAACAGGGGGTTTGCCTATGGCTACACCTTC. This codes for CAISESWNRGFAYGYTF.